This T cell receptor (beta chain) was obtained from a study of CD8+CD57+ T cells in acquired aplastic anemia. About the research overall: Isolated CD4+ and CD8+ cells, once sorted, yielded DNA averaging 3.2 ug. Study results and caveats: Overlapping CD8+ CDR3 repertoires of patients and controls contained some 30 shared sequences.

For sequencing, patients were chosen who had shown expansion of CD8+CD57+ cells by flow cytometry. The cohort consisted entirely of patients having severe acquired aplastic anemia. The template used for profiling TCR beta VDJ and CDR3 was genomic DNA. From the reads, TCRdb called clonotypes with MiXCR, one entry per CDR3 protein. The sample comprises around 430,000 distinct CDR3 sequences, approximately 32% of which are singletons, and 0.82% rests with the top ten. CDR3 length equals 17 residues. The germline V gene encodes CDR1 MGHDK and CDR2 SYGVNS. With 2 bases removed from V and 8 bases from J, the gap between germline ends came to 22 bases. Comment on this clonotype: The antigen is undetermined.

Material for sequencing was sorted CD4+, CD8+, or CD8+CD57+ T cells (not recorded which) from PBMCs. The chain joins TRBV25-1 to TRBJ2-1; D might be TRBD2 (7 bases). This clonotype was sampled from a human donor with aplastic anemia. CDR3 protein: CASSEPGGARNWYEQFF. In DNA form, the CDR3 reads TGTGCCAGCAGTGAACCGGGGGGCGCGAGGAATTGGTATGAGCAGTTCTTC.